The 7 T cell receptor beta chains below all came from one sample that was sequenced in a study of OX40 agonist ivuxolimab in advanced cancers. Libraries were prepared by immunoSEQ multiplex PCR; TCRdb keeps only in-frame clonotypes and omits some of them. The sample lists about 41,000 clones, around 92% occurring once. Sequenced here: CD4+ or CD8+ T cells sorted from blood, sampled in a trial of the OX40 agonist ivuxolimab. Source of these receptors: an adult with an advanced solid tumor such as melanoma, head and neck, liver or kidney cancer.

J is TRBJ2-1 and V is TRBV4-2; unclear D gene. The V gene lost 4 bases and the J gene lost 5 bases, with 9 bases spanning the gap. CDR1 and CDR2 from the germline V gene are LGHNA and YNFKEQ. There are 13 residues in the CDR3. The CDR3: CASSPGHNNEQFF. DNA for the CDR3: TGTGCCAGCAGCCCCGGGCATAACAATGAGCAGTTCTTC.

The chain carries TRBV5-1 and TRBJ2-5; tentative D call: TRBD2 (6 bases). Germline values: CDR1 SGHRS, CDR2 YFSETQ. The CDR3 contains 15 residues. V was cut by 6 bases and J by 5 bases, with 20 bases left in between. The CDR3 protein is CASTRDLGQRETQYF. The CDR3 region has the DNA TGCGCCAGCACTCGGGACTTGGGGCAGAGGGAGACCCAGTACTTC.

The chain uses TRBV11-3 and TRBJ2-3; 9 bases align to TRBD2. The junction had 1 base not matched to a gene; V was cut back by 6 bases and J by 9 bases. The CDR3 is 11 residues long. CDR1 SGHNT and CDR2 YENEEA come from the germline V gene. CDR3 DNA sequence: TGTGCCAGCAGTAGCGGGGGAACGCAGTATTTT. It encodes CASSSGGTQYF.

J is TRBJ2-2 and V is TRBV5-1; D gene unclear. Per germline, CDR1 SGHRS and CDR2 YFSETQ. The length of the CDR3 is 14 residues. Between the trimmed V and J ends, which lost 4 bases and 2 bases, there was a span of 9 bases. CDR3 coding DNA: TGCGCCAGCAGCCGGCTTTCCAACACCGGGGAGCTGTTTTTT. It specifies CASSRLSNTGELFF. The full variable domain, its missing parts supplied by reference TRBV5-1 and TRBJ2-2, is KAGVTQTPRYLIKTRGQQVTLSCSPISGHRSVSWYQQTPGQGLQFLFEYFSETQRNKGNFPGRFSGRQFSNSRSEMNVSTLELGDSALYLCASSRLSNTGELFFGEGSRLTVL.

The gene calls are TRBV7-2 and TRBJ1-2; 9 nucleotides match TRBD1. Germline V gene lookup returns CDR1 SGHTA and CDR2 FQGNSA. CDR3 size: 14 residues. The ends lost 3 bases at V and 8 bases at J; junction bases unmatched: 7. DNA for the CDR3: TGTGCCAGCAGCTTCTACCGGACAGGGGACGGCTACACCTTC. It translates to CASSFYRTGDGYTF.

The DNA of the CDR3 is TGTGCCAGTAGTTCCTCGGGGCTAAACGATCAGCCCCAGCATTTT. Residues: CASSSSGLNDQPQHF. The chain has TRBV19 and TRBJ1-5; D possibly corresponds to TRBD1 (5 bases). V lost 5 bases to trimming and J lost 5 bases, with 16 bases between them. The CDR3 consists of 15 residues. CDR1 LNHDA and CDR2 SQIVND come from the germline V gene (reference sequence).

This chain connects TRBV7-2 to TRBJ1-6; tentatively, D is TRBD1 (5 bases). V was cut by 5 bases and J by 4 bases, with 12 bases left in between. CDR3 length equals 15 residues. CDR1 and CDR2 (germline): SGHTA, FQGNSA. CDR3 nucleotides: TGTGCCAGCAGCACCGACAGCTGGTATAATTCACCCCTCCACTTT. This sequence encodes CASSTDSWYNSPLHF.